A single sample gave rise to the 15 T cell receptor beta chains below, sequenced in a study of blood T cell repertoires in COVID-19. Measured with immunoSEQ multiplex PCR; TCRdb has only the in-frame clones, and not every one. This sample yields roughly 150,000 clones, of which roughly 80% are seen a single time; roughly 8.8% belongs to the top ten. The sample consisted of peripheral blood. These receptors originate from an elderly woman with COVID-19, enrolled during active disease.

Concerning this clone itself: Other nucleotide sequences from this sample produce the same CDR3. The chain combines TRBV3-1 (or the pseudogene TRBV3-2) with TRBJ1-6, with 7 bases matching TRBD1. The junction had 10 bases not matched to a gene; V was cut back by 5 bases and J by 6 bases. Germline V gives CDR1 LGHDT, CDR2 YNNKEL (reference sequence). The CDR3 totals 16 residues. The CDR3 spells CASSETGRFINSPLHF. The CDR3 DNA reads as TGTGCCAGCAGCGAGACAGGGAGATTTATTAATTCACCCCTCCACTTT.

The CDR3 coding sequence is TGTGCCAGTAGCCCCCTCCCCGGGGAGCTGTTTTTT. It yields the protein CASSPLPGELFF. The V and J genes are TRBV19 and TRBJ2-2; D is uncertain. V was cut by 6 bases and J by 6 bases, with 8 bases left in between. The CDR3 runs 12 residues. Germline V CDR1 and CDR2: LNHDA, SQIVND (reference sequence).

The chain joins TRBV20-1 to TRBJ1-5, with D uncertain. This CDR3 is built from 13 residues. V gave up 3 bases and J gave up 2 bases, with 8 bases separating them. Germline V gives CDR1 DFQATT, CDR2 SNEGSKA (reference sequence). The CDR3 reads CSASVQGNQPQHF. The DNA for the CDR3 is TGCAGTGCTAGTGTGCAGGGCAATCAGCCCCAGCATTTT.

The chain is built from TRBV2 and TRBJ2-1, with D possibly being TRBD2 (6 bases). V was trimmed by 6 bases and J by 0 bases, leaving 15 bases between them. Germline CDR1 SNHLY, CDR2 FYNNEI. This CDR3 spans 16 amino acids. The CDR3 nucleotides are TGTGCCAGCAGGGGGTTGGGGGGAAGCTCCTACAATGAGCAGTTCTTC. It specifies CASRGLGGSSYNEQFF. Combining the CDR3 with reference TRBV2 and TRBJ2-1 gives the whole variable domain EPEVTQTPSHQVTQMGQEVILRCVPISNHLYFYWYRQILGQKVEFLVSFYNNEISEKSEIFDDQFSVERPDGSNFTLKIRSTKLEDSAMYFCASRGLGGSSYNEQFFGPGTRLTVL.

The genes are TRBV18 and TRBJ2-3; 7 bases are a match to TRBD2. CDR3 length equals 15 residues. Unmatched junction bases numbered 5, after V lost 2 bases and J lost 3 bases. Germline lookup yields CDR1 KGHSH and CDR2 LQKENI. CDR3 region: CASSPMTGGTDTQYF. In nucleotides, the CDR3 is TGTGCCAGCTCACCAATGACGGGGGGAACAGATACGCAGTATTTT.

This chain uses TRBV29-1 with TRBJ2-3, with D perhaps TRBD1 (6 bases). V lost 5 bases and J 6 bases, leaving 9 bases between the germline ends. There are 11 residues in the CDR3. In germline, CDR1 is SQVTM, CDR2 ANQGSEA. CDR3 DNA sequence: TGCAGCGTTCTAGGGGGTGATACGCAGTATTTT. Translating it yields CSVLGGDTQYF.

J is TRBJ2-7 and V is TRBV3-1 (or the pseudogene TRBV3-2); TRBD2 is a possible D gene (5 bases). The CDR3 has 13 amino acids. Germline V gene sequence: CDR1 LGHDT, CDR2 YNNKEL (reference sequence). V was clipped by 4 bases and J by 6 bases, with 13 bases between them. The CDR3 sequence: CASSPYEGSEQYF. In DNA form, the CDR3 reads TGTGCCAGCAGCCCCTATGAGGGTTCCGAGCAGTACTTC.

The V gene is TRBV29-1, the J gene TRBJ2-5; TRBD2 matches at 8 bases. The J segment lost 4 bases and the V segment lost 7 bases, leaving 11 bases of the junction unmatched. The CDR3 runs to 14 residues. Germline V gives CDR1 SQVTM, CDR2 ANQGSEA. The CDR3: CSAFRGGLGETQYF. DNA for the CDR3: TGCAGCGCCTTTCGGGGGGGCTTGGGAGAGACCCAGTACTTC.

This chain links TRBV7-9 with TRBJ2-1, with 11 bases fitting TRBD2. This CDR3 spans 16 amino acids. CDR1 and CDR2 (germline): SEHNR, FQNEAQ (reference sequence). Germline trimming cut 5 bases from V and 11 bases from J; bases unmatched to any gene: 14. Written as DNA, the CDR3 is TGTGCCAGCAGCCCCTGGACTAGCGGGCTCGGGAATAAGCAGTTCTTC. Its protein is CASSPWTSGLGNKQFF.

About this clone: A read error may account for a junction end that differs from germline. The V call is TRBV24-1, the J call TRBJ2-7, with 7 bases fitting TRBD1. The CDR3 contains 13 residues. In germline, CDR1 is KGHDR, CDR2 SFDVKD. The CDR3: CATSDLVQGPYSF. CDR3 in DNA: TGTGCCACCAGTGATTTGGTACAGGGGCCCTATTCCTTC.

A remark on this clone: The junction does not match germline at one end; this may be a read error. The rearrangement joins TRBV7-9 to TRBJ2-7, with a tentative D call TRBD2 (6 bases). Germline V gene data show CDR1 as SEHNR and CDR2 as FQNEAQ (reference sequence). This CDR3 spans 15 amino acids. CDR3 in DNA: TGTGCCAGCAGCTCATACCGGGACTCCTCCCACGAGCAGTACTTC. Translated: CASSSYRDSSHEQYF.

V and J are TRBV19 and TRBJ1-1, with 7 bases identical to TRBD1. Germline assignment: CDR1 LNHDA and CDR2 SQIVND (reference sequence). J was trimmed by 1 base and V by 5 bases; bases with no gene match: 4. This CDR3 comprises 14 residues. The CDR3 DNA follows: TGTGCCAGTAGTCTAGGGGGCGAGAACACTGAAGCTTTCTTT. This encodes CASSLGGENTEAFF. The entire variable domain, with the rest obtained from reference TRBV19 and TRBJ1-1, is as follows: DGGITQSPKYLFRKEGQNVTLSCEQNLNHDAMYWYRQDPGQGLRLIYYSQIVNDFQKGDIAEGYSVSREKKESFPLTVTSAQKNPTAFYLCASSLGGENTEAFFGQGTRLTVV.

This chain joins TRBV5-1 and TRBJ2-1; 7 nucleotides align to TRBD1. CDR3 length: 12 amino acids. Germline CDR1 and CDR2: SGHRS and YFSETQ. V dropped 3 bases and J dropped 9; count of bases not matched to a gene: 3. The CDR3 sequence is CASSWNRGEQFF. In nucleotides, the CDR3 is TGCGCCAGCAGCTGGAACAGGGGTGAGCAGTTCTTC.

The CDR3: CASSLTGAGYTF. In nucleotides, the CDR3 is TGTGCCAGCAGCCTGACAGGGGCTGGCTACACCTTC. V usage is TRBV3-1 (or the pseudogene TRBV3-2) and J usage is TRBJ1-2; 8 bases are shared with TRBD1. V lost 4 bases to trimming and J lost 7 bases; unmatched junction nucleotides: 2. CDR1 LGHDT and CDR2 YNNKEL come from the germline V gene (reference sequence). The CDR3 covers 12 residues.

The CDR3 here is CASSQGGAFGNTIYF. The CDR3 DNA reads as TGTGCCAGCAGCCAAGGGGGCGCGTTTGGAAACACCATATATTTT. The chain joins TRBV4-2 to TRBJ1-3; TRBD1 is a possible D gene (5 bases). V lost 1 base to trimming and J lost 3 bases, with 10 bases between them. This CDR3 contains 15 residues. Germline lookup yields CDR1 LGHNA and CDR2 YNFKEQ.